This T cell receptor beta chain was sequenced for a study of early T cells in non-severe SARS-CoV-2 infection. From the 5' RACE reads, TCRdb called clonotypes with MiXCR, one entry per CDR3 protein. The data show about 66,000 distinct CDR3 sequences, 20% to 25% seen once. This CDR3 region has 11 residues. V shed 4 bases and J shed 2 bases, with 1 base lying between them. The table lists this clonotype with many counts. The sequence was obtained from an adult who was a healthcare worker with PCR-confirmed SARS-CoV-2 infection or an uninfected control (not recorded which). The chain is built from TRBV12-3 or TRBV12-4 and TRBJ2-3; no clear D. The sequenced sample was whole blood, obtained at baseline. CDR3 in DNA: TGTGCCAGCAGTTACACAGATACGCAGTATTTT. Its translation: CASSYTDTQYF.